The next 6 T cell receptor beta chains were all read from a single sample in a study of cytomegalovirus exposure and HLA in healthy donors. In the PCR, 60 Vbeta and 13 Jbeta primers were used. Assay: immunoSEQ multiplex PCR; the TCRdb copy retains only in-frame clones and omits some. In the table there are over 150,000 clones, 65% to 80% of which are singletons. Specimen: PBMCs. These TCRs come from a woman aged 35 to 49 in good health and CMV-seropositive.

The chain links TRBV9 to TRBJ2-1, with 9 bases fitting TRBD1. CDR3 size: 14 residues. Germline CDR1 is SGDLS and CDR2 is YYNGEE. Losses at the gene ends were 3 bases for V and 7 bases for J; bases not matched to a gene: 5. CDR3 DNA sequence: TGTGCCAGCAGCGGGGGACAGGGATTGAATGAGCAGTTCTTC. Its translation: CASSGGQGLNEQFF.

This clone was seen once. V is TRBV28 and J is TRBJ1-5; D gene uncertain. Trimming stripped 3 bases from V and 4 bases from J, with 10 bases between. The CDR3 has 14 amino acids. The V gene's germline CDR1 is MDHEN and CDR2 SYDVKM. CDR3 sequence (DNA): TGTGCCAGCAGTTTGTTACAGAGTAATCAGCCCCAGCATTTT. Translating it yields CASSLLQSNQPQHF.

This chain joins TRBV30 and TRBJ1-6, with TRBD1 as a possible D gene (5 bases). The CDR3 runs to 12 residues. The V gene lost 5 bases and the J gene lost 9 bases, with 11 bases spanning the gap. The germline CDR1 and CDR2 sequences are GTSNPN and SVGIG (reference sequence). The CDR3 loop is CAWSGGSSPLHF. CDR3 nucleotide sequence: TGTGCCTGGTCCGGGGGGTCTTCACCCCTCCACTTT.

CDR3 nucleotides: TGCGCCAGCAGCCCTACTGAGGGGGCTGGGTACGAGCAGTACTTC. Protein sequence: CASSPTEGAGYEQYF. The genes are TRBV5-1 and TRBJ2-7, with 7 nucleotides matching TRBD1. Germline CDR1 reads SGHRS; CDR2 reads YFSETQ. The CDR3 length is 15 residues. V dropped 4 bases and J dropped 4; count of bases not matched to a gene: 11.

This chain joins TRBV5-1 and TRBJ2-3; no clear D. Deletions cut 4 bases from V and 6 bases from J, with 6 bases between. The length of the CDR3 is 11 residues. Germline CDR1 reads SGHRS; CDR2 reads YFSETQ. CDR3 amino acids: CASSRSDTQYF. In DNA, the CDR3 is TGCGCCAGCAGCCGTTCTGATACGCAGTATTTT.

The chain couples TRBV25-1 to TRBJ1-1, with D uncertain. Trimming took 5 bases from V and 1 from J, leaving 8 bases between them. Germline V gene sequence: CDR1 MGHDK, CDR2 SYGVNS. The CDR3 is 13 amino acids. CDR3 in DNA: TGTGCCAGCAGTCTAACAGCGAACACTGAAGCTTTCTTT. The encoded protein is CASSLTANTEAFF.